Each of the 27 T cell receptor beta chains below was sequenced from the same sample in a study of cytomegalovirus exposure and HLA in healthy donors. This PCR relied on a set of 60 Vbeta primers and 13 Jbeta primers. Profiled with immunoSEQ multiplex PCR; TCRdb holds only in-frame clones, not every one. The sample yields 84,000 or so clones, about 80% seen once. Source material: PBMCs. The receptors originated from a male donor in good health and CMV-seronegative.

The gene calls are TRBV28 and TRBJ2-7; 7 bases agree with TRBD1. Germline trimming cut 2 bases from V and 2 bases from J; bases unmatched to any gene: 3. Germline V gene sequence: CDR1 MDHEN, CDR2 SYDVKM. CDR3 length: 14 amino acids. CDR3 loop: CASSLTQGPYEQYF. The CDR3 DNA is TGTGCCAGCAGTTTAACACAGGGGCCCTACGAGCAGTACTTC.

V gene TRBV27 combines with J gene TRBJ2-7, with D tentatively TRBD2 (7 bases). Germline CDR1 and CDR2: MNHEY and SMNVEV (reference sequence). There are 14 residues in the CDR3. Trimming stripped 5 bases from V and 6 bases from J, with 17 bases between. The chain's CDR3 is CASSRGGTSAEQYF. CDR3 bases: TGTGCCAGCAGTAGGGGGGGGACCTCCGCCGAGCAGTACTTC.

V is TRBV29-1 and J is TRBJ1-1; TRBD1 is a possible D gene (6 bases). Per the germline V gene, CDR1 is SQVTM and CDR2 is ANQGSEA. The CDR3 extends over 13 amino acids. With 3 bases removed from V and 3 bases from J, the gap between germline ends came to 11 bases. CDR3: CSVERGLDTEAFF. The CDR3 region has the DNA TGCAGCGTTGAGCGGGGGCTTGACACTGAAGCTTTCTTT.

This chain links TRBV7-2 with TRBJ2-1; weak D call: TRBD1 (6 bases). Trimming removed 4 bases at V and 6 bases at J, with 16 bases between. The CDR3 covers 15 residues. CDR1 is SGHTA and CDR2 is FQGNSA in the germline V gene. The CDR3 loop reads CASSWGPQAPNEQFF. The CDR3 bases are TGTGCCAGCAGCTGGGGGCCGCAGGCCCCCAATGAGCAGTTCTTC.

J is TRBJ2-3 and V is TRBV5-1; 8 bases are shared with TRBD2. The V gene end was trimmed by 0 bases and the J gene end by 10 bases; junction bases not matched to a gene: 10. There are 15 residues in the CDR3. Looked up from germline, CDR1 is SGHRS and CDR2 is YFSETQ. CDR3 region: CASSLAGLETLSQYF. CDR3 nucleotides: TGCGCCAGCAGCTTGGCGGGACTAGAAACCTTATCGCAGTATTTT. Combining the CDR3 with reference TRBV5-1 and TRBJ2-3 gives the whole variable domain KAGVTQTPRYLIKTRGQQVTLSCSPISGHRSVSWYQQTPGQGLQFLFEYFSETQRNKGNFPGRFSGRQFSNSRSEMNVSTLELGDSALYLCASSLAGLETLSQYFGPGTRLTVL.

CDR3: CASCREVTYNEQFF. The CDR3 DNA is TGCGCCAGCTGCAGGGAGGTTACCTACAATGAGCAGTTCTTC. The chain recombines TRBV5-1 with TRBJ2-1; maybe TRBD2 (6 bases). The CDR3 consists of 14 residues. Trimming pared 7 bases from V and 2 bases from J, leaving 13 bases between. Germline loops: CDR1 SGHRS, CDR2 YFSETQ. Supplemented by reference TRBV5-1 and TRBJ2-1, the full variable domain reads KAGVTQTPRYLIKTRGQQVTLSCSPISGHRSVSWYQQTPGQGLQFLFEYFSETQRNKGNFPGRFSGRQFSNSRSEMNVSTLELGDSALYLCASCREVTYNEQFFGPGTRLTVL.

CDR3 protein: CASSLAGAGYGYTF. CDR3 nucleotides: TGCGCCAGCAGCTTGGCAGGGGCAGGCTATGGCTACACCTTC. The chain uses TRBV5-1 and TRBJ1-2; possible D gene TRBD1, 6 bases. The V end was cut by 0 bases, the J end by 4 bases, with 10 bases between. The CDR3 is made up of 14 amino acids. The germline V gene has CDR1 SGHRS and CDR2 YFSETQ.

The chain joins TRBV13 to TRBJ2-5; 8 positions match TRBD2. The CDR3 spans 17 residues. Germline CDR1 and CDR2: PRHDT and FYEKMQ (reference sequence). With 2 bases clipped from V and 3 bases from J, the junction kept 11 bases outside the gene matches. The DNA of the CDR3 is TGTGCCAGCAGCTTATCTAGGGCTAGCGGGCACAAAGAGACCCAGTACTTC. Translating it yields CASSLSRASGHKETQYF.

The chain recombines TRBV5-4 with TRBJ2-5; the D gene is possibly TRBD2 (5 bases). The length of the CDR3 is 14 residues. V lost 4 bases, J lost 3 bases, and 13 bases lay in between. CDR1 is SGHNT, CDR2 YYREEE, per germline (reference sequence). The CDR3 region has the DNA TGTGCCAGCAGCACCACCAACGGGGAAGAGACCCAGTACTTC. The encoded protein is CASSTTNGEETQYF.

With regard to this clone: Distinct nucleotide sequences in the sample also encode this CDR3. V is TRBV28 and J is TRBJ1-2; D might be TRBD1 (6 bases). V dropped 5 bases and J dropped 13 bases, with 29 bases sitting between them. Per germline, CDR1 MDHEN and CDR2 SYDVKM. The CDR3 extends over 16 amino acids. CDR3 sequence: CASSLSLDRTLSVFTF. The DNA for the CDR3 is TGTGCCAGCAGTCTCAGCCTTGACAGGACTTTAAGTGTTTTCACCTTC.

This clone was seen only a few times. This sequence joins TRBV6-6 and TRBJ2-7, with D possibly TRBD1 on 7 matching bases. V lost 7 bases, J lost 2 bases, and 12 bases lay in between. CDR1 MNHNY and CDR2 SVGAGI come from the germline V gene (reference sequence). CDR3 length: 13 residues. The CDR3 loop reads CASTRGATYEQYF. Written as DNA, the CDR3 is TGTGCCAGCACCAGGGGGGCCACCTACGAGCAGTACTTC.

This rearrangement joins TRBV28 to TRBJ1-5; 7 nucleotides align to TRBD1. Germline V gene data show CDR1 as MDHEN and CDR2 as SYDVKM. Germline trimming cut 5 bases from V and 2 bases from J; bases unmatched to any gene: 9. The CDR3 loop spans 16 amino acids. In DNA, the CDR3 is TGTGCCAGCAGTCATGCCGGGACAGAAGGCAATCAGCCCCAGCATTTT. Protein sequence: CASSHAGTEGNQPQHF.

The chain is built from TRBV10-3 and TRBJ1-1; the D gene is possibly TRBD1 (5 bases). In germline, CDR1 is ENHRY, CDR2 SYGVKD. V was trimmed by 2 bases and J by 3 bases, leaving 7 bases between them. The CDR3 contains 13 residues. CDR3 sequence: CAISEGGYTEAFF. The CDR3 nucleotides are TGTGCCATCAGTGAGGGGGGGTACACTGAAGCTTTCTTT.

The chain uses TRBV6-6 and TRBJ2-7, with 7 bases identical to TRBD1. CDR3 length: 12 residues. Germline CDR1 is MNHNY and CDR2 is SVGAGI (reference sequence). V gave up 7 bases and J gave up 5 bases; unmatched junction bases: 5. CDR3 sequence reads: CASKLTGNEQYF. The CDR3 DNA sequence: TGTGCCAGCAAATTGACAGGGAACGAGCAGTACTTC.

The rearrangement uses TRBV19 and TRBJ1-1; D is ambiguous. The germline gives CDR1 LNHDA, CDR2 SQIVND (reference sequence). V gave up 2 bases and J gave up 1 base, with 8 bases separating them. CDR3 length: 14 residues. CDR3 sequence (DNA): TGTGCCAGTAGTATATCCTCGGGGAACACTGAAGCTTTCTTT. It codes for CASSISSGNTEAFF.

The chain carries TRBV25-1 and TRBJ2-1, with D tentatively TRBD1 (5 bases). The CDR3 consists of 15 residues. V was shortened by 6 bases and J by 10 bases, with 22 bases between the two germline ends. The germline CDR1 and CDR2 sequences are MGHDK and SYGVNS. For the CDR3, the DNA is TGTGCCAGCAGCCCGAATTCCGACAGTGCAGGGGAGCAGTTCTTC. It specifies CASSPNSDSAGEQFF. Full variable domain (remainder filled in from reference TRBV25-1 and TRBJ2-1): EADIYQTPRYLVIGTGKKITLECSQTMGHDKMYWYQQDPGMELHLIHYSYGVNSTEKGDLSSESTVSRIRTEHFPLTLESARPSHTSQYLCASSPNSDSAGEQFFGPGTRLTVL.

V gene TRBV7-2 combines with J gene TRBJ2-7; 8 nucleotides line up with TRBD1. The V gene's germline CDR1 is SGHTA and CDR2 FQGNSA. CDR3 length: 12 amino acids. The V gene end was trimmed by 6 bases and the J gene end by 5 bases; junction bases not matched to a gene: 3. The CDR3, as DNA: TGTGCCAGCAGTCCGACAGGGGACGAGCAGTACTTC. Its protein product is CASSPTGDEQYF.

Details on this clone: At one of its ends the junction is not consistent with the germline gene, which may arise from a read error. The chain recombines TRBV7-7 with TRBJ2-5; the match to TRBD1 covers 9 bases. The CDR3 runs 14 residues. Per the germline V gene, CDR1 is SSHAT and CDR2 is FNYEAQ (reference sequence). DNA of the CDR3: TGTGCTAGCAGCCGCGGGACAGGGCTGGAGACCCAGTACTTC. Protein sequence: CASSRGTGLETQYF.

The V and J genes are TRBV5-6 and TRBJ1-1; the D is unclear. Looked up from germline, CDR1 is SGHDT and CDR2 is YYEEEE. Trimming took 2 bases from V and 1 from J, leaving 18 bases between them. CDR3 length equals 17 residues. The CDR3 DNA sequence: TGTGCCAGCAGCTTTGGATACAGCCTAATCAAGAACACTGAAGCTTTCTTT. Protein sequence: CASSFGYSLIKNTEAFF.

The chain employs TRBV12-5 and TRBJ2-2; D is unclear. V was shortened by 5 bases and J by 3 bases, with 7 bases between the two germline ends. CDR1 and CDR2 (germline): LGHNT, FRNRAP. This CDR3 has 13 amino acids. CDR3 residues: CASGLRDTGELFF. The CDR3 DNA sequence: TGTGCTAGTGGTCTCCGGGACACCGGGGAGCTGTTTTTT.

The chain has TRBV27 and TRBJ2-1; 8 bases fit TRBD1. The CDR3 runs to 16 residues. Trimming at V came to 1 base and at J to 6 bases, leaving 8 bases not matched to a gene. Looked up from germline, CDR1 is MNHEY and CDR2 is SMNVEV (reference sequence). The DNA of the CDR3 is TGTGCCAGCAGTTTATATGGCAGGGGGCTAAGCAATGAGCAGTTCTTC. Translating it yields CASSLYGRGLSNEQFF.

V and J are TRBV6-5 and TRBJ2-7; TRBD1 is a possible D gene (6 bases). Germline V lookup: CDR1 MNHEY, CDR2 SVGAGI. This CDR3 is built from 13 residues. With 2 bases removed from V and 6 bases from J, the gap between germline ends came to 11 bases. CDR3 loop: CASSYRQGGEQYF. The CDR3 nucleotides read TGTGCCAGCAGTTACAGGCAAGGGGGCGAGCAGTACTTC.

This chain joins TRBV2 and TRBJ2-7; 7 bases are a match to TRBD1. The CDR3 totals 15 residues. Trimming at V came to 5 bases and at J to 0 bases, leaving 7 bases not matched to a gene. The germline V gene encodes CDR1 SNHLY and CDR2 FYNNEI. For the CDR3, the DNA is TGTGCCAGCAGTCCCGACAGGGCCAGCTCCTACGAGCAGTACTTC. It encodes CASSPDRASSYEQYF.

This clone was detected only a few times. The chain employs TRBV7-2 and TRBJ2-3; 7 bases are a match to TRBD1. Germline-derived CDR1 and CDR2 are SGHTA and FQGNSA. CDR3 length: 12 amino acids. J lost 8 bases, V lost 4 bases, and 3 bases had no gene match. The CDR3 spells CASSSGQVTQYF. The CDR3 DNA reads TGTGCCAGCAGCTCCGGACAGGTTACGCAGTATTTT. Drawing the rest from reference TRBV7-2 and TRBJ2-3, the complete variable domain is GAGVSQSPSNKVTEKGKDVELRCDPISGHTALYWYRQSLGQGLEFLIYFQGNSAPDKSGLPSDRFSAERTGGSVSTLTIQRTQQEDSAVYLCASSSGQVTQYFGPGTRLTVL.

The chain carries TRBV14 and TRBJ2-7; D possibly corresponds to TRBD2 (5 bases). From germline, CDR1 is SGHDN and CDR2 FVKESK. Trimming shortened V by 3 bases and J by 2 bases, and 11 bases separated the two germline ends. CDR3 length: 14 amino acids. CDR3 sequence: CASSQGRRTYEQYF. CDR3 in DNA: TGTGCCAGCAGCCAGGGGAGAAGGACCTACGAGCAGTACTTC. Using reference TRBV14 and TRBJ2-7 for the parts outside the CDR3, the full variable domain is EAGVTQFPSHSVIEKGQTVTLRCDPISGHDNLYWYRRVMGKEIKFLLHFVKESKQDESGMPNNRFLAERTGGTYSTLKVQPAELEDSGVYFCASSQGRRTYEQYFGPGTRLTVT.

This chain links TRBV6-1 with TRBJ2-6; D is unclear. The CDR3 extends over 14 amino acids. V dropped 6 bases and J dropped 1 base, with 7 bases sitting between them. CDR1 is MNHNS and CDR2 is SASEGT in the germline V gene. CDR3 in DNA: TGTGCCAGCAGGAGCATGTCTGGGGCCAACGTCCTGACTTTC. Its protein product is CASRSMSGANVLTF.

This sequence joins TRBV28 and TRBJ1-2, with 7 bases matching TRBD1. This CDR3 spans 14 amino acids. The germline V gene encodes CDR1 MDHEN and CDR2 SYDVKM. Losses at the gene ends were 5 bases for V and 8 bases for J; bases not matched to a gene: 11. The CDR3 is CASSQGGFRHGYTF. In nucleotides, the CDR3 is TGTGCCAGCAGTCAGGGGGGCTTTCGTCACGGCTACACCTTC.